Below, one TCR beta chain is given with its context. Its specificity is not known. The treatment is: 19 received Ad26.COV2.S at low or high dose, single or two shots; 5 received placebo; per-sample allocation not given. Day 63 following the first vaccine or placebo injection was when the samples were taken. This record belongs to a study of Ad26.COV2.S vaccination and SARS-CoV-2 variants. Libraries were prepared by immunoSEQ multiplex PCR; TCRdb keeps only in-frame clonotypes and omits some of them. The data hold hundreds of thousands of clones, with about nine tenths observed a single time. General study points: Considerable breadth of spike-specific CD8+ and CD4+ T cell responses has reportedly been documented following vaccination.

This CDR3 contains 15 residues. CDR1 and CDR2 (germline): LGHNT, FRNRAP. The germline V and J ends were trimmed by 2 bases and 5 bases, with 12 bases remaining between them. V is TRBV12-5 and J is TRBJ2-2; the D gene is possibly TRBD2 (5 bases). This TCR derives from a person between 18 and 59 years old who received the Ad26.COV2.S COVID-19 vaccine or a placebo. The input for sequencing was peripheral blood, taken in a trial of Ad26.COV2.S vaccine versus placebo. The CDR3 sequence: CASGLSTTGTGELFF. DNA for the CDR3: TGTGCTAGTGGTTTGTCCACTACGGGGACCGGGGAGCTGTTTTTT.